One sample yielded the 22 T cell receptor beta chains listed below, sequenced in a study of shared clonotypes between healthy human individuals. Here immunoSEQ multiplex PCR was the method, and the copy in TCRdb shows in-frame clones only, minus some. Of 2 million to 3 million clones listed, approximately 92% are singletons. The sample taken for sequencing was naive CD4+ T cells sorted from blood. Subset specified: CD45RA+ positively selected. All receptors come from a man between 18 and 35 years old in good health.

The chain has TRBV30 and TRBJ2-5; 10 bases match TRBD2. The end of the DNA fits TRBJ2-7 better, so the J call may be wrong. Per the germline V gene, CDR1 is GTSNPN and CDR2 is SVGIG (reference sequence). This CDR3 comprises 17 residues. The CDR3 DNA is TGTGCCTGGAGTGCTGATCGAAGCGGGAGGGCCGCGAGCGAGCAGTACTTC. Encoded protein: CAWSADRSGRAASEQYF.

This chain joins TRBV5-1 and TRBJ1-1; 8 bases fit TRBD1. CDR1 SGHRS and CDR2 YFSETQ come from the germline V gene. V lost 2 bases to trimming and J lost 10 bases; unmatched junction nucleotides: 4. CDR3 length equals 12 residues. CDR3 nucleotide sequence: TGCGCCAGCAGCTTACAGGGGGGAACAGCTTTCTTT. It is translated as CASSLQGGTAFF.

The chain has TRBV27 and TRBJ2-1; TRBD2 might be the D (6 bases). This CDR3 contains 14 residues. Looked up from germline, CDR1 is MNHEY and CDR2 is SMNVEV (reference sequence). V shed 10 bases and J shed 0 bases, with 13 bases lying between them. Written as DNA, the CDR3 is TGTGCCACCAGGCGGGGCAGCTCCTACAATGAGCAGTTCTTC. This sequence encodes CATRRGSSYNEQFF.

This clone was found once. CDR3 in DNA: TGTGCCAGCAGGAACAGGGACGGTTCACCCCTCCACTTT. It is translated as CASRNRDGSPLHF. The chain links TRBV6-5 to TRBJ1-6; D is possibly TRBD1 (6 bases). Trimming stripped 6 bases from V and 9 bases from J, with 12 bases between. CDR1 and CDR2 (germline): MNHEY, SVGAGI. The CDR3 extends over 13 amino acids.

V is TRBV7-9 and J is TRBJ1-2; unclear D gene. V lost 1 base and J 2 bases, leaving 8 bases between the germline ends. CDR1 and CDR2 (germline): SEHNR, FQNEAQ (reference sequence). This CDR3 region has 14 residues. The CDR3 DNA is TGTGCCAGCAGCTTAGTGATAGAAAACTATGGCTACACCTTC. It translates to CASSLVIENYGYTF.

On this clone: The sample has other DNA sequences that encode this CDR3 too. This sequence joins TRBV6-1 and TRBJ2-7; D remains ambiguous. V was trimmed by 1 base and J by 1 base, leaving 8 bases between them. The CDR3 loop spans 14 amino acids. Germline V gene data show CDR1 as MNHNS and CDR2 as SASEGT. The CDR3 DNA reads as TGTGCCAGCAGTGAAGTAGGGCAGTCCTACGAGCAGTACTTC. Its protein is CASSEVGQSYEQYF.

The rearrangement uses TRBV5-6 and TRBJ1-6, with D possibly TRBD1 on 6 matching bases. Germline CDR1 reads SGHDT; CDR2 reads YYEEEE. Trimming took off 4 bases at V and 8 bases at J, with 22 bases between the two ends. The CDR3 sequence is 17 residues long. The CDR3 DNA is TGTGCCAGCAGCCCGAGCCGGGACAACCTTTTTTATTCACCCCTCCACTTT. Translating gives CASSPSRDNLFYSPLHF. Drawing the rest from reference TRBV5-6 and TRBJ1-6, the complete variable domain is DAGVTQSPTHLIKTRGQQVTLRCSPKSGHDTVSWYQQALGQGPQFIFQYYEEEERQRGNFPDRFSGHQFPNYSSELNVNALLLGDSALYLCASSPSRDNLFYSPLHFGNGTRLTVT.

The J gene is TRBJ1-2, the V gene TRBV18, with 8 nucleotides matching TRBD1. The V gene's germline CDR1 is KGHSH and CDR2 LQKENI. CDR3 length: 15 amino acids. The junction had 10 bases not matched to a gene; V was cut back by 5 bases and J by 5 bases. The CDR3 coding sequence is TGTGCCAGCTCAGCATTGACAGGGGAGGAGTATGGCTACACCTTC. Translation gives CASSALTGEEYGYTF.

This clone has only a few counts. The V call is TRBV6-5, the J call TRBJ1-2; the D gene is possibly TRBD1 (5 bases). Germline V CDR1 and CDR2: MNHEY, SVGAGI. There are 13 residues in the CDR3. Trimming removed 6 bases from V and 2 bases from J, with 10 bases in between. The DNA for the CDR3 is TGTGCCAGCAGATTCCCAGGGAACTATGGCTACACCTTC. It encodes CASRFPGNYGYTF.

Worth noting for this clone: The same CDR3 also results from other DNA sequences found in this sample. V is TRBV5-6 and J is TRBJ1-1; D remains unclear. The V gene lost 0 bases and the J gene lost 2 bases, with 8 bases spanning the gap. The germline gives CDR1 SGHDT, CDR2 YYEEEE. The CDR3 sequence is 14 residues long. CDR3 sequence: CASSLVGVNTEAFF. DNA for the CDR3: TGTGCCAGCAGCTTGGTCGGGGTCAACACTGAAGCTTTCTTT.

J is TRBJ2-7 and V is TRBV7-3; 8 bases are a match to TRBD1. From germline, CDR1 is SGHTA and CDR2 FQGTGA. The CDR3 covers 13 residues. The junction had 6 bases not matched to a gene; V was cut back by 2 bases and J by 9 bases. CDR3 nucleotides: TGTGCCAGCAGCTTACAACAGGGGGGTATGCAGTACTTC. Protein sequence: CASSLQQGGMQYF.

This clone was seen a few times. This chain links TRBV2 with TRBJ1-1; 9 nucleotides align to TRBD1. V was pared by 1 base and J by 4 bases, with 1 base of the junction left unmatched. The CDR3 consists of 14 residues. The V gene's germline CDR1 is SNHLY and CDR2 FYNNEI. CDR3 in amino acids: CASSEGTGVTEAFF. CDR3 sequence (DNA): TGTGCCAGCAGTGAAGGGACAGGGGTCACTGAAGCTTTCTTT.

CDR3 coding DNA: TGTGCCAGCCGTACAGGGGCGGGAGGCTACACCTTC. It specifies CASRTGAGGYTF. The chain joins TRBV28 to TRBJ1-2; 7 bases agree with TRBD1. Germline CDR1 is MDHEN and CDR2 is SYDVKM. The CDR3 runs to 12 residues. The V segment lost 8 bases and the J segment 8 bases; nucleotides outside the gene matches: 8.

This chain uses TRBV5-1 with TRBJ1-1; D is ambiguous. The CDR3 sequence is 11 residues long. Looked up from germline, CDR1 is SGHRS and CDR2 is YFSETQ. With 4 bases removed from V and 7 bases from J, the gap between germline ends came to 8 bases. CDR3 sequence: CASSDSIEAFF. For the CDR3, the DNA is TGCGCCAGCAGCGACTCGATTGAAGCTTTCTTT.

The chain recombines TRBV29-1 with TRBJ2-5; D not certain. Trimming pared 4 bases from V and 5 bases from J, leaving 14 bases between. Germline V gene lookup returns CDR1 SQVTM and CDR2 ANQGSEA. The CDR3 length is 13 residues. Here the CDR3 DNA reads TGCAGCGTTGGTGCCGGGTTGGTGGAGACCCAGTACTTC. As protein: CSVGAGLVETQYF.

This chain links TRBV7-2 with TRBJ2-7; 10 nucleotides agree with TRBD2. The trim removed 1 base at V and 4 bases at J, leaving 4 bases unmatched. CDR3 size: 15 residues. Germline V CDR1 and CDR2: SGHTA, FQGNSA. The CDR3 sequence: CASSLERGGMYEQYF. In nucleotides, the CDR3 is TGTGCCAGCAGCTTAGAGCGGGGGGGTATGTACGAGCAGTACTTC.

This rearrangement joins TRBV30 to TRBJ2-3, with D possibly being TRBD2 (6 bases). The V and J ends lost 8 bases and 4 bases respectively, with 16 bases between them. CDR1 GTSNPN and CDR2 SVGIG come from the germline V gene (reference sequence). The CDR3 contains 13 residues. This chain's CDR3 is CARSSGVPDTQYF. The CDR3 region has the DNA TGTGCCCGGTCTTCGGGGGTCCCAGATACGCAGTATTTT.

In DNA, the CDR3 is TGTGCCAGCAGTGACTTGGGAAGGCAGTTCTTC. Its translation: CASSDLGRQFF. The rearrangement joins TRBV25-1 to TRBJ2-1; D gene uncertain. Germline V gene lookup returns CDR1 MGHDK and CDR2 SYGVNS. Deletions cut 3 bases from V and 12 bases from J, with 9 bases between. This CDR3 comprises 11 residues.

In this sample, this clone turned up once. The CDR3 is CASSLTISWFYEQYF. The CDR3, as DNA: TGTGCCAGCAGTTTAACAATTAGTTGGTTCTACGAGCAGTACTTC. The rearrangement joins TRBV6-6 to TRBJ2-7, with unresolved D. The CDR3 runs to 15 residues. From germline, CDR1 is MNHNY and CDR2 SVGAGI (reference sequence). Trimming stripped 4 bases from V and 3 bases from J, with 16 bases between.

About this clone: This sample includes further DNA sequences coding for the same CDR3. This chain joins TRBV18 and TRBJ2-2; unclear D gene. This CDR3 is built from 15 residues. The ends were cut back, 6 bases at V and 0 bases at J, with 11 bases in the middle. Germline V gives CDR1 KGHSH, CDR2 LQKENI. DNA of the CDR3: TGTGCCAGCTCTCCTCGGACCGCGAACACCGGGGAGCTGTTTTTT. It is translated as CASSPRTANTGELFF.

Note on this clone: The same CDR3 can be traced to other DNA sequences in this sample. This chain links TRBV14 with TRBJ1-2; D unclear. This CDR3 comprises 13 residues. Germline V gives CDR1 SGHDN, CDR2 FVKESK. Between the trimmed V and J ends, which lost 0 bases and 4 bases, there was a span of 6 bases. CDR3 nucleotide sequence: TGTGCCAGCAGCCAAGATCGGGCCTATGGCTACACCTTC. This codes for CASSQDRAYGYTF.

V usage is TRBV28 and J usage is TRBJ1-6, with D possibly being TRBD1 (5 bases). V lost 7 bases and J 7 bases, leaving 14 bases between the germline ends. CDR1 is MDHEN, CDR2 SYDVKM, per germline. The CDR3 contains 14 residues. The CDR3 reads CASTKTWGNSPLHF. CDR3 sequence (DNA): TGTGCCAGCACGAAAACGTGGGGGAATTCACCCCTCCACTTT.